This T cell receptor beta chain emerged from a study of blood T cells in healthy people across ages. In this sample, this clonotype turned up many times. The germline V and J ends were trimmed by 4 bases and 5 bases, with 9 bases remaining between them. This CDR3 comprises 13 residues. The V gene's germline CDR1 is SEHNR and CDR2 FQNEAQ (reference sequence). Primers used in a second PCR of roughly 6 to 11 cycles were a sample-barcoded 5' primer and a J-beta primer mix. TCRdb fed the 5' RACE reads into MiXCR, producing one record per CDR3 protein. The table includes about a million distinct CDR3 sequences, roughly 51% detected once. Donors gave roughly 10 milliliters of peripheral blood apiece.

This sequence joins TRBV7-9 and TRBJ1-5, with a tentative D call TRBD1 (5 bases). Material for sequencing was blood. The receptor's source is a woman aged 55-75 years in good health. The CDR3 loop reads CASSSQGDQPQHF. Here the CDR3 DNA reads TGTGCCAGCAGCTCCCAAGGGGATCAGCCCCAGCATTTT.